This T cell receptor (beta chain) is drawn from a study of CD8 T cells in Susac syndrome. General study findings and limits: The TCR sequencing and HLA analysis in the study involved a relatively small number of individuals, as the study acknowledged.

Germline values: CDR1 SNHLY, CDR2 FYNNEI. CDR3 size: 13 residues. Trimming removed 8 bases at V and 8 bases at J, with 16 bases between. The sequenced target, TCR beta, came from blood CD8+ and CD4+ T cells. Random hexamers were used to reverse transcribe the RNA input (roughly 0.5 to 1 ug). Amplification of TCR beta CDR3 spanned 54 Vbeta and 13 Jbeta via immunoSEQ multiplex PCR. TCRdb processed the immunoSEQ multiplex PCR reads anew with MiXCR; each CDR3 protein has one entry. The table records approximately 70,000 distinct CDR3 sequences, around 95% of them present only once. Notes on this clonotype: Its antigen is as yet unknown.

This sequence originates from a human donor in good health. The rearrangement joins TRBV2 to TRBJ2-1, with a weak D call TRBD2 (7 bases). The specimen was CD8+ T cells from PBMCs. CDR3 loop: CASGGGPQDEQFF. CDR3 in DNA: TGTGCCAGCGGGGGGGGCCCCCAGGATGAGCAGTTCTTC.